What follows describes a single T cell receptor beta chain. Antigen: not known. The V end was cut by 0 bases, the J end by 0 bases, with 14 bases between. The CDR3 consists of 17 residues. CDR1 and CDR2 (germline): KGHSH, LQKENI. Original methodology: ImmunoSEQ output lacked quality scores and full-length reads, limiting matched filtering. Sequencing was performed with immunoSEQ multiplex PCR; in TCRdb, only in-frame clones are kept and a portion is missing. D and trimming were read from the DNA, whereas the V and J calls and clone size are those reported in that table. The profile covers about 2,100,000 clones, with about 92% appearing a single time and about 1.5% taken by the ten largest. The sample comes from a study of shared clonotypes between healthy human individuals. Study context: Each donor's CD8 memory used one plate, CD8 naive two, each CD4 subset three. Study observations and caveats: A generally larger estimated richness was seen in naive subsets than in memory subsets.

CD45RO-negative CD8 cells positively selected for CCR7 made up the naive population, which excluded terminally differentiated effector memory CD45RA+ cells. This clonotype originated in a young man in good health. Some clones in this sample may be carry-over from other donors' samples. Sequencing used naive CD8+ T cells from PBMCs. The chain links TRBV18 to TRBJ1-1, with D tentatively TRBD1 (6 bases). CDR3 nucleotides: TGTGCCAGCTCACCACCAAATACAGGGTATATGAACACTGAAGCTTTCTTT. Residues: CASSPPNTGYMNTEAFF.